A single sample gave rise to the 28 T cell receptor beta chains below, sequenced in a study of Graves' ophthalmopathy and Graves' hyperthyroidism. RNA transcripts were the source from which TCR beta CDR3 regions were amplified. The library came from an HTBI-primed first-round RT-PCR and a second-round multiplex PCR. TCRdb recomputed calls from the multiplex PCR reads with MiXCR, one row per CDR3 protein. The sample holds 620,000 or so distinct CDR3 sequences, approximately 21% seen once. The sample comprised peripheral blood. The source is a woman between 18 and 29 years old with stable Graves' hyperthyroidism. Some clones in this sample may be carry-over from other donors' samples.

At least ten counts were recorded for this clonotype. The chain carries TRBV6-4 and TRBJ2-4, with TRBD2 matching 15 bases. With V trimmed by 5 bases and J by 0 bases, 11 bases remained unmatched. CDR1 MRHNA and CDR2 SNTAGT come from the germline V gene. The CDR3 runs to 20 residues. Written as DNA, the CDR3 is TGTGCCAGCAGTCCCTCAGGACTAGCGGGAGGGAACTTAGCCAAAAACATTCAGTACTTC. Translating gives CASSPSGLAGGNLAKNIQYF.

V is TRBV20-1 and J is TRBJ2-2; 9 nucleotides agree with TRBD2. The CDR3 covers 13 residues. Trimming removed 2 bases from V and 6 bases from J; junction bases left unmatched: 1. CDR1 is DFQATT and CDR2 is SNEGSKA in the germline V gene (reference sequence). The CDR3 loop is CSARRTSAGELFF. The CDR3 DNA sequence: TGCAGTGCTAGACGGACTAGCGCCGGGGAGCTGTTTTTT.

On this clonotype itself: Just one base apart from a much larger clone, this may be a read error. V usage is TRBV6-1 and J usage is TRBJ1-1; perhaps TRBD1 as D (5 bases). There are 14 residues in the CDR3. Germline V gene lookup returns CDR1 MNHNS and CDR2 SASEGT. The CDR3 DNA reads as TGTGCCAGCAGTCAACAGGCGATGAACACTGAATCTTTCTTT. Translating it yields CASSQQAMNTESFF.

The CDR3 sequence is CASGLVGAGRMSYTF. The CDR3 nucleotides read TGTGCTAGTGGTTTGGTAGGGGCAGGAAGAATGAGCTACACCTTC. This chain connects TRBV12-5 to TRBJ1-2; D perhaps matches TRBD1 (5 bases). V lost 0 bases, J lost 9 bases, and 17 bases lay in between. The germline V gene has CDR1 LGHNT and CDR2 FRNRAP. The CDR3 has 15 residues.

In this sample, this clonotype turned up many times. The chain links TRBV2 to TRBJ2-7; TRBD2 might be the D (5 bases). The germline V gene has CDR1 SNHLY and CDR2 FYNNEI. V shed 0 bases and J shed 0 bases, with 15 bases lying between them. CDR3 size: 17 residues. The CDR3 is CASSEALQVGNSYEQYF. CDR3 in DNA: TGTGCCAGCAGTGAAGCGCTTCAGGTCGGGAACTCCTACGAGCAGTACTTC.

V gene TRBV9 combines with J gene TRBJ2-7; TRBD2 aligns across 11 bases. CDR3 length: 18 amino acids. V shed 0 bases and J 2 bases; nucleotides not matched to a gene: 10. Looked up from germline, CDR1 is SGDLS and CDR2 is YYNGEE. For the CDR3, the DNA is TGTGCCAGCAGCGTAGTAGTAGCGGGAGGGTCCCTCACCTACGAGCAGTACTTC. Protein sequence: CASSVVVAGGSLTYEQYF. The variable domain in full, completed from reference TRBV9 and TRBJ2-7, reads DSGVTQTPKHLITATGQRVTLRCSPRSGDLSVYWYQQSLDQGLQFLIQYYNGEERAKGNILERFSAQQFPDLHSELNLSSLELGDSALYFCASSVVVAGGSLTYEQYFGPGTRLTVT.

This clonotype was seen ten or more times. The chain has TRBV12-3 or TRBV12-4 and TRBJ2-7, with D perhaps TRBD2 (5 bases). The CDR3 is 13 residues long. With 7 bases removed from V and 6 bases from J, the gap between germline ends came to 16 bases. The CDR3 DNA reads as TGTGCCAGCACCCGGGGAGAGTTCGGCGAGCAGTACTTC. Its protein product is CASTRGEFGEQYF.

This clonotype has only a few counts. The CDR3 DNA reads TGTGCCAGCAGATTTAGGGGAAGGGCTTTCTTT. Translating it yields CASRFRGRAFF. The chain combines TRBV5-5 with TRBJ1-1; D may be TRBD1 (5 bases). The V end lost 5 bases, the J end lost 11 bases, and 13 bases lay between the germline ends. Germline-derived CDR1 and CDR2 are SGHKS and YYEKEE (reference sequence). The CDR3 is made up of 11 amino acids.

The chain is built from TRBV18 and TRBJ1-1, with D uncertain. Trimming removed 5 bases from V and 0 bases from J, with 7 bases in between. The germline V gene encodes CDR1 KGHSH and CDR2 LQKENI. This CDR3 region has 13 residues. CDR3 nucleotide sequence: TGTGCCAGCTCAGGGAACTTGAACACTGAAGCTTTCTTT. Amino acids: CASSGNLNTEAFF.

This clonotype showed up many times. This sequence joins TRBV5-1 and TRBJ1-1, with D tentatively TRBD1 (6 bases). V lost 0 bases and J lost 4, with 19 bases in between. This CDR3 is 17 amino acids long. The germline CDR1 and CDR2 sequences are SGHRS and YFSETQ. The CDR3 region is CASSLARGGGQSTEAFF. The CDR3 bases are TGCGCCAGCAGCTTGGCCCGGGGAGGGGGGCAGAGCACTGAAGCTTTCTTT.

This clonotype was seen many times. The chain employs TRBV2 and TRBJ1-5, with unresolved D. V dropped 8 bases and J dropped 0 bases, with 8 bases sitting between them. The CDR3 runs 13 residues. Germline V CDR1 and CDR2: SNHLY, FYNNEI. CDR3: CASAYYSNQPQHF. In DNA, the CDR3 is TGTGCCAGCGCTTACTATAGCAATCAGCCCCAGCATTTT.

About this clonotype: The junction differs from germline at one of its ends, possibly a read error. The gene calls are TRBV7-9 and TRBJ2-5; tentatively, D is TRBD1 or TRBD2 (6 bases each). Per the germline V gene, CDR1 is SEHNR and CDR2 is FQNEAQ (reference sequence). CDR3 length: 14 amino acids. The CDR3 DNA is TGTGCCAGCAGCCGCGGGGCGGGACAAGAGACCAAGTACTTC. It translates to CASSRGAGQETKYF.

This clonotype was picked up many times. The chain has TRBV20-1 and TRBJ2-5, with D unclear. V was clipped by 5 bases and J by 7 bases, with 8 bases between them. Germline V gives CDR1 DFQATT, CDR2 SNEGSKA (reference sequence). CDR3 size: 10 residues. The CDR3 protein is CSAGPGTQYF. In DNA, the CDR3 is TGCAGTGCTGGTCCAGGGACCCAGTACTTC.

This clonotype was detected many times. J is TRBJ2-4 and V is TRBV7-2, with D possibly being TRBD2 (6 bases). Germline V gives CDR1 SGHTA, CDR2 FQGNSA. Between the trimmed V and J ends, which lost 5 bases and 4 bases, there was a span of 15 bases. This CDR3 contains 15 residues. Here the CDR3 reads CASSPPGLLKNIQYF. The CDR3 DNA sequence: TGTGCCAGCAGCCCTCCGGGACTGTTAAAAAACATTCAGTACTTC. The full variable domain, its missing parts supplied by reference TRBV7-2 and TRBJ2-4, is GAGVSQSPSNKVTEKGKDVELRCDPISGHTALYWYRQSLGQGLEFLIYFQGNSAPDKSGLPSDRFSAERTGGSVSTLTIQRTQQEDSAVYLCASSPPGLLKNIQYFGAGTRLSVL.

Ten or more counts support this clonotype. The chain links TRBV6-5 to TRBJ1-5; the D is unclear. V lost 2 bases and J 0 bases, leaving 5 bases between the germline ends. This CDR3 has 14 residues. In germline, CDR1 is MNHEY, CDR2 SVGAGI. The CDR3 sequence: CASSYRDSNQPQHF. CDR3 sequence (DNA): TGTGCCAGCAGTTACAGGGATAGCAATCAGCCCCAGCATTTT.

As concerns this clonotype: One end of the junction does not line up with germline, which may come from a read error. In DNA, the CDR3 is TGTGCCAGCAGCGGAACAAGGGGCTGGCAAGAGACCCAGCACTTC. Protein: CASSGTRGWQETQHF. The V and J genes are TRBV9 and TRBJ2-5; possibly TRBD1 for D (5 bases). CDR3 length: 15 amino acids. CDR1 is SGDLS and CDR2 is YYNGEE in the germline V gene.

There are many counts of this clonotype. The gene calls are TRBV10-3 and TRBJ2-7; TRBD1 matches 7 bases. V shed 6 bases, J shed 0 bases, and the junction held 5 bases outside the gene matches. Germline CDR1 ENHRY, CDR2 SYGVKD. The CDR3 covers 14 residues. The CDR3 protein is CAIREGQNSYEQYF. The CDR3 region has the DNA TGTGCCATCAGAGAGGGACAGAACTCCTACGAGCAGTACTTC.

The gene calls are TRBV15 and TRBJ1-2; D unclear. Trimming cost V 0 bases and J 7 bases, with 9 bases left between them. Germline V lookup: CDR1 LNHNV, CDR2 YYDKDF (reference sequence). The CDR3 spans 13 residues. The CDR3 region has the DNA TGTGCCACCAGCAGAGACAGTCCTAGTGGCTACACCTTC. Its protein product is CATSRDSPSGYTF.

This clonotype was counted between two and nine times. The genes are TRBV27 and TRBJ1-1, with 9 bases fitting TRBD1. Germline CDR1 MNHEY, CDR2 SMNVEV (reference sequence). V dropped 0 bases and J dropped 7; count of bases not matched to a gene: 3. This CDR3 comprises 14 residues. The chain's CDR3 is CASSLSGTGFEAFF. CDR3 in DNA: TGTGCCAGCAGTTTATCCGGGACAGGGTTTGAAGCTTTCTTT.

This clonotype was seen more than once but under ten times. The V gene is TRBV2, the J gene TRBJ2-2; 11 bases match TRBD1. The germline gives CDR1 SNHLY, CDR2 FYNNEI. The CDR3 covers 15 residues. V lost 4 bases to trimming and J lost 5 bases; unmatched junction nucleotides: 3. This chain's CDR3 is CASSGDRGVTGELFF. CDR3 DNA: TGTGCCAGCAGTGGGGACAGGGGGGTAACCGGGGAGCTGTTTTTT.

As to this clonotype: Since a much larger clone is just one base distant, this may be a read error. The J gene is TRBJ1-5, the V gene TRBV12-3 or TRBV12-4, with 8 bases aligning to TRBD1. Unmatched junction bases numbered 7, after V lost 4 bases and J lost 5 bases. This CDR3 region has 15 residues. The CDR3 DNA reads TGTGCCAGCAGTTCAGGGGGCAGGACCTATCAGCCCCAGCATTTT. It yields the protein CASSSGGRTYQPQHF.

The chain links TRBV6-1 to TRBJ2-4, with 7 bases identical to TRBD2. The germline gives CDR1 MNHNS, CDR2 SASEGT. The CDR3 consists of 16 residues. Trimming at V came to 5 bases and at J to 7 bases, leaving 14 bases not matched to a gene. CDR3 region: CASSPSSGLAANIQYF. The CDR3 DNA reads TGTGCCAGCAGTCCCTCTTCCGGCCTAGCGGCGAACATTCAGTACTTC.

This clonotype was detected only a few times. The rearrangement links TRBV6-2 or TRBV6-3 to TRBJ1-1; D might be TRBD1 (5 bases). Trimming removed 5 bases at V and 0 bases at J, with 10 bases between. The CDR3 loop spans 14 amino acids. Germline V gene data show CDR1 as MNHEY and CDR2 as SVGEGT. Written as DNA, the CDR3 is TGTGCCAGCAGTCAACAGGACTTGAACACTGAAGCTTTCTTT. Its translation is CASSQQDLNTEAFF.

The sample holds many counts of this clonotype. V and J are TRBV7-3 and TRBJ2-7, with 10 bases lining up with TRBD2. This CDR3 contains 16 residues. V shed 5 bases, J shed 3 bases, and the junction held 10 bases outside the gene matches. The germline CDR1 and CDR2 sequences are SGHTA and FQGTGA. The CDR3 DNA reads TGTGCCAGCAGCCACCTCCAACTAGCGGGGAACTACGAGCAGTACTTC. It is translated as CASSHLQLAGNYEQYF.

This clonotype was recorded many times. Relative to the germline gene, one junction end is altered; a read error may explain this. DNA for the CDR3: TGCAGTGCTAGCCGGACAGGGGGTAACATTAAGTACTTC. Protein sequence: CSASRTGGNIKYF. The rearrangement links TRBV20-1 to TRBJ2-4; TRBD1 matches at 10 bases. Germline CDR1 reads DFQATT; CDR2 reads SNEGSKA (reference sequence). This CDR3 comprises 13 residues.

There are many counts of this clonotype. The V gene is TRBV29-1, the J gene TRBJ2-7; 9 nucleotides align to TRBD1. Germline V gene sequence: CDR1 SQVTM, CDR2 ANQGSEA. V was pared by 7 bases and J by 3 bases, with 7 bases of the junction left unmatched. The CDR3 loop spans 13 amino acids. The CDR3 is CSANRGPLYEQYF. CDR3 bases: TGCAGCGCCAACAGGGGGCCCCTCTACGAGCAGTACTTC.

The V gene is TRBV6-4, the J gene TRBJ1-1; 9 bases line up with TRBD1. V lost 2 bases and J lost 2; bases outside the gene matches: 18. CDR1 is MRHNA and CDR2 is SNTAGT in the germline V gene. The CDR3 is made up of 20 amino acids. The CDR3 nucleotides are TGTGCCAGCAGTGACCCAGTTCTCTCTGCCTTACAGGGGGCCAACACTGAAGCTTTCTTT. This codes for CASSDPVLSALQGANTEAFF.

The gene calls are TRBV29-1 and TRBJ2-5; D is perhaps TRBD1 (5 bases). V was cut by 6 bases and J by 0 bases, with 11 bases left in between. The CDR3 has 13 amino acids. Germline V gene lookup returns CDR1 SQVTM and CDR2 ANQGSEA. In DNA form, the CDR3 reads TGCAGCGTCTTTCAGGGTCACCAAGAGACCCAGTACTTC. Translated: CSVFQGHQETQYF.